The sequence of this T cell receptor (beta chain) was determined in a study of CD8 T cells in Susac syndrome. Broader study findings: That the number of individuals in its TCR sequencing and HLA analysis was relatively small was acknowledged by the study.

Random hexamers primed reverse transcription of about 0.5 to 1 ug RNA. TCRdb itself ran the immunoSEQ multiplex PCR reads through MiXCR, one entry per CDR3 protein. The sample has 110,000 or so distinct CDR3 sequences, 85% to 95% seen once. The V end lost 3 bases, the J end lost 6 bases, and 15 bases lay between the germline ends. This CDR3 comprises 15 residues. Germline CDR1 LGHNA, CDR2 YNFKEQ. Comment on this clonotype: No antigen is known for it.

V usage is TRBV4-2 and J usage is TRBJ1-5; maybe TRBD1 (6 bases). Sequencing was performed on CD4+ T cells from PBMCs. The sequence came from a human donor with multiple sclerosis. The CDR3 region has the DNA TGTGCCAGCAGCCAGGGCCGGGGGCAGGGTCAGCCCCAGCATTTT. Protein: CASSQGRGQGQPQHF.